Following are 5 T cell receptor beta chains from one sample sequenced in a study of blood T cell repertoires in COVID-19. TCRdb keeps only in-frame clones here, not all; method: immunoSEQ multiplex PCR. Of hundreds of thousands of clones in the sample, around 90% were seen once. The sequencing input was PBMCs or T cells enriched from blood (not recorded which). The receptors here all came from a woman aged 25 to 39 who had recovered from COVID-19.

The chain uses TRBV5-6 and TRBJ2-5; TRBD2 aligns across 7 bases. CDR3 length: 15 amino acids. Germline assignment: CDR1 SGHDT and CDR2 YYEEEE. Unmatched junction bases numbered 7, after V lost 2 bases and J lost 3 bases. The CDR3 region is CASSFGGVGKETQYF. In nucleotides, the CDR3 is TGTGCCAGCAGCTTTGGGGGGGTAGGTAAAGAGACCCAGTACTTC.

This rearrangement joins TRBV7-2 to TRBJ2-2; 10 bases map to TRBD2. The length of the CDR3 is 18 residues. The ends lost 4 bases at V and 5 bases at J; junction bases unmatched: 13. CDR1 is SGHTA and CDR2 is FQGNSA in the germline V gene. CDR3 sequence reads: CASSSGLAGVWGTGELFF. CDR3 coding DNA: TGTGCCAGCAGCTCAGGCCTAGCGGGAGTTTGGGGTACCGGGGAGCTGTTTTTT.

The V call is TRBV12-3 or TRBV12-4, the J call TRBJ1-4; possibly TRBD1 for D (6 bases). Deletions cut 8 bases from V and 8 bases from J, with 15 bases between. The CDR3 totals 13 residues. The CDR3 is CASAGVVEEKLFF. As DNA, the CDR3 is TGTGCCAGCGCAGGGGTTGTGGAGGAAAAACTGTTTTTT.

The V call is TRBV3-1 (or the pseudogene TRBV3-2), the J call TRBJ1-1; D is perhaps TRBD1 (6 bases). V lost 4 bases and J 3 bases, leaving 18 bases between the germline ends. The V gene's germline CDR1 is LGHDT and CDR2 YNNKEL (reference sequence). The CDR3 is 16 amino acids. CDR3 amino acids: CASSPVGGRRDTEAFF. The CDR3 DNA follows: TGTGCCAGCAGCCCCGTCGGGGGGCGCAGGGACACTGAAGCTTTCTTT.

The chain combines TRBV27 with TRBJ2-7; 8 bases fit TRBD1. The CDR3 consists of 16 residues. The junction had 9 bases not matched to a gene; V was cut back by 3 bases and J by 2 bases. Germline V gene sequence: CDR1 MNHEY, CDR2 SMNVEV (reference sequence). The CDR3 reads CASSFLQTGVAYEQYF. CDR3 sequence (DNA): TGTGCCAGCAGTTTTTTACAGACAGGGGTGGCCTACGAGCAGTACTTC.